This T cell receptor beta chain was recorded in a study of human versus mouse CDR3 diversity and MHC coevolution. The wider study: Between about 0.6 x 10^7 and 1.6 x 10^7 valid reads came from each sample.

With regard to this clone: Its specificity is not known.

General study results and limits: Some 1.6 million TCR beta clonotypes were estimated for humans, the largest repertoire.

The table came from immunoSEQ multiplex PCR; TCRdb's copy has only in-frame clones and leaves some out. The sample contains more than 60,000 clones, around 90% of which appear only once. Sorting isolated naive CD4 T cells lacking CD45RO and expressing CD62L. CDR1 is SNHLY and CDR2 is FYNNEI in the germline V gene. Trimming cost V 4 bases and J 4 bases, with 8 bases left between them. The CDR3 has 13 residues. This sequence joins TRBV2 and TRBJ1-5, with D unresolved. The source is a person aged 25 to 69 in good health. The sequencing input was naive CD4+ T cells from blood. Regarding subset: CD45RO-negative CD62L-positive naive CD4 T cells. The CDR3 DNA reads TGTGCCAGCAGTGTGGCACAGAATCAGCCCCAGCATTTT. It codes for CASSVAQNQPQHF.